A selection of T cell receptor beta chains follows, all from one sample in a study of cytomegalovirus exposure and HLA in healthy donors. Sequenced by immunoSEQ multiplex PCR; TCRdb stores in-frame clones only, minus some. The table has 90,000 to 100,000 clones, around nine tenths seen once; the top ten hold roughly 3.8%. Sequencing used PBMCs. The origin of the receptors is a woman aged 30 to 39 in good health and CMV-seronegative. Both conserved end residues are part of each CDR3. The D gene is left open where the match is weak. Size is stated for part of the rows, as once, few or many counts, or as a class when the clone is expanded.

J gene	clone size	D gene	V gene	CDR3 protein	CDR3 DNA
TRBJ2-7	-	-	TRBV6-6	CASNSGTLHEQYF	TGTGCCAGCAATTCGGGGACACTACACGAGCAGTACTTC
TRBJ1-5	-	-	TRBV5-1	CASSLGAGDQPQHF	TGCGCCAGCAGCTTGGGGGCAGGGGATCAGCCCCAGCATTTT
TRBJ2-7	-	TRBD1	TRBV11-2	CASSARTGKRSYEQYF	TGTGCCAGCAGCGCCAGGACAGGGAAGCGGTCCTACGAGCAGTACTTC
TRBJ1-2	-	-	TRBV19	CASSPHRESYGYTF	TGTGCCAGTAGTCCACACAGGGAAAGCTATGGCTACACCTTC
TRBJ1-1	-	-	TRBV2	CASSEAPRTASTEAFF	TGTGCCAGCAGTGAAGCGCCAAGGACAGCTAGCACTGAAGCTTTCTTT
TRBJ1-2	once	-	TRBV28	CASSLVGLYGYTF	TGTGCCAGCAGTTTGGTAGGACTCTATGGCTACACCTTC
TRBJ1-4	-	-	TRBV14	CASSQERTGPEKLFF	TGTGCCAGCAGCCAAGAGCGTACAGGCCCTGAAAAACTGTTTTTT
TRBJ1-2	-	-	TRBV2	CASYAGGYGYTF	TGTGCCAGCTACGCCGGGGGTTATGGCTACACCTTC
TRBJ2-2	-	-	TRBV4-2	CASSLLTNTGELFF	TGTGCCAGCAGCCTACTAACTAACACCGGGGAGCTGTTTTTT
TRBJ2-2	-	TRBD2	TRBV19	CASRIAGGNTGELFF	TGTGCCAGCAGAATAGCGGGAGGGAACACCGGGGAGCTGTTTTTT
TRBJ2-3	-	TRBD2	TRBV5-4	CASSLGRRLAGTDTQYF	TGTGCCAGCAGCTTGGGTCGGAGGCTAGCGGGGACAGATACGCAGTATTTT
TRBJ1-1	once	-	TRBV28	CASSRPTVNTEAFF	TGTGCCAGCAGCCGACCGACAGTTAACACTGAAGCTTTCTTT
TRBJ2-5	-	-	TRBV5-6	CASSFGSNPEGTQYF	TGTGCCAGCAGCTTTGGGTCGAACCCGGAGGGCACCCAGTACTTC
TRBJ2-1	-	TRBD2	TRBV2	CASSPWTSGRSSSSYNEQFF	TGTGCCAGCAGTCCCTGGACTAGCGGGAGGTCCTCGAGCTCCTACAATGAGCAGTTCTTC
TRBJ2-4	once	-	TRBV9	CASSPTGSGKHIQYF	TGTGCCAGCAGCCCAACCGGGTCGGGAAAACACATTCAGTACTTC
TRBJ1-1	-	TRBD1	TRBV18	CASSPNRGPEAFF	TGTGCCAGCTCACCGAACAGGGGTCCTGAAGCTTTCTTT
TRBJ1-1	-	-	TRBV28	CASSLVQMNTEAFF	TGTGCCAGCAGTTTAGTCCAAATGAACACTGAAGCTTTCTTT
TRBJ2-1	-	TRBD1	TRBV29-1	CSVDGTGNEQFF	TGCAGCGTGGACGGGACAGGTAATGAGCAGTTCTTC
TRBJ1-2	-	-	TRBV7-8	CASSQQSHNYGYTF	TGTGCCAGCAGCCAACAGAGCCATAACTATGGCTACACCTTC
TRBJ2-1	once	TRBD1	TRBV13	CASSDNGGTGAYNEQFF	TGTGCCAGCAGCGATAACGGTGGGACAGGGGCCTACAATGAGCAGTTCTTC
TRBJ1-5	-	TRBD1	TRBV6-1	CASSEEGYRQGWRSNQPQHF	TGTGCCAGCAGTGAAGAAGGATATAGACAGGGTTGGAGGAGCAATCAGCCCCAGCATTTT
TRBJ2-2	-	-	TRBV27	CASSFGGAGELFF	TGTGCCAGCTCGTTTGGCGGGGCCGGGGAGCTGTTTTTT
TRBJ1-6	-	-	TRBV4-1	CASSQRGKNSPLHF	TGCGCCAGCAGCCAAAGGGGGAAAAATTCACCCCTCCACTTT
TRBJ2-7	-	-	TRBV4-1	CASSGGTSYEQYF	TGCGCCAGCAGCGGGGGGACTTCCTACGAGCAGTACTTC
TRBJ1-2	-	-	TRBV5-1	CASSFLGTNYGYTF	TGCGCCAGCAGCTTTTTGGGGACAAACTATGGCTACACCTTC
TRBJ2-1	-	TRBD2	TRBV7-6	CASSLEASGSRNEQFF	TGTGCCAGCAGCTTAGAAGCAAGCGGGAGTCGCAATGAGCAGTTCTTC
TRBJ2-1	-	-	TRBV4-1	CASSPRTDNEQFF	TGCGCCAGCAGCCCCCGGACAGACAATGAGCAGTTCTTC
TRBJ2-5	-	-	TRBV5-4	CASRYGVQETQYF	TGTGCCAGCAGGTACGGGGTTCAAGAGACCCAGTACTTC
TRBJ2-5	-	TRBD1	TRBV7-7	CASSLGNRGLQETQYF	TGTGCTAGCAGCTTAGGAAACAGGGGTCTCCAAGAGACCCAGTACTTC
TRBJ1-1	-	-	TRBV5-1	CASSGGWENTEAFF	TGCGCCAGCAGCGGGGGCTGGGAGAACACTGAAGCTTTCTTT
TRBJ2-2	-	TRBD2	TRBV5-1	CASSAPPGLAGGHTGELFF	TGCGCCAGCAGCGCCCCTCCGGGACTAGCGGGGGGCCACACCGGGGAGCTGTTTTTT
TRBJ2-7	few	-	TRBV6-5	CASRTNTGSYEQYF	TGTGCCAGCAGGACGAATACGGGATCCTACGAGCAGTACTTC
TRBJ1-1	-	TRBD1	TRBV27	CASSIQGAQTEAFF	TGTGCCAGCAGTATCCAGGGGGCGCAGACTGAAGCTTTCTTT
TRBJ1-5	-	-	TRBV19	CASRWGGPVSNQPQHF	TGTGCCAGTAGATGGGGGGGCCCCGTGAGCAATCAGCCCCAGCATTTT
TRBJ1-2	once	-	TRBV5-8	CASSSRGPSTYDGYTF	TGTGCCAGCAGCTCCCGAGGGCCTTCTACGTACGATGGCTACACCTTC
TRBJ1-1	-	-	TRBV28	CASSLQGFEAFF	TGTGCCAGCAGTTTACAGGGATTTGAAGCTTTCTTT
TRBJ1-5	-	TRBD1	TRBV2	CASSGAGQGQPQHF	TGTGCCAGCAGTGGGGCGGGACAGGGCCAGCCCCAGCATTTT
TRBJ2-4	-	-	TRBV6-5	CASSFGTVNIQYF	TGTGCCAGCAGTTTCGGAACAGTAAACATTCAGTACTTC
TRBJ2-7	-	TRBD2	TRBV4-1	CASSQGTSQEQYF	TGCGCCAGCAGCCAAGGGACTAGCCAAGAGCAGTACTTC